The 3 T cell receptor beta chains listed next were all sequenced from one sample in a study of CD8 T cells in ankylosing spondylitis. MiXCR was run by TCRdb on the 5' RACE reads, yielding one entry per CDR3 protein. The data hold about 150,000 distinct CDR3 sequences, with 44% observed a single time. The specimen was synovial fluid, either unsorted or a sorted T cell fraction (not recorded which). The receptors were sampled from a male donor with ankylosing spondylitis.

The gene calls are TRBV10-3 and TRBJ2-7, with 7 positions matching TRBD1. Germline values: CDR1 ENHRY, CDR2 SYGVKD. The trim removed 3 bases at V and 0 bases at J, leaving 5 bases unmatched. The CDR3 runs 15 residues. The CDR3 coding sequence is TGTGCCATCAGTGAACCGGGACAGCTCTCCTACGAGCAGTACTTC. Amino acids: CAISEPGQLSYEQYF.

This clonotype was seen repeatedly, ten times or more. The rearrangement joins TRBV29-1 to TRBJ1-2; maybe TRBD1 (5 bases). Germline CDR1 and CDR2: SQVTM and ANQGSEA. The V gene lost 7 bases and the J gene lost 1 base, with 16 bases spanning the gap. The CDR3 consists of 14 residues. CDR3 nucleotides: TGCAGCGACACCGACGGGGCCATTAACTATGGCTACACCTTC. It translates to CSDTDGAINYGYTF. Together with reference TRBV29-1 and TRBJ1-2, the CDR3 gives the full variable domain: SAVISQKPSRDICQRGTSLTIQCQVDSQVTMMFWYRQQPGQSLTLIATANQGSEATYESGFVIDKFPISRPNLTFSTLTVSNMSPEDSSIYLCSDTDGAINYGYTFGSGTRLTVV.

This chain connects TRBV4-2 to TRBJ2-1; a weak D match, TRBD2 (6 bases). This CDR3 comprises 16 residues. CDR1 is LGHNA and CDR2 is YNFKEQ in the germline V gene. V was pared by 3 bases and J by 7 bases, with 19 bases between. The CDR3 DNA reads as TGTGCCAGCAGCCACCCCCCGAGACTAGTGAGGAATGAGCAGTTCTTC. It translates to CASSHPPRLVRNEQFF.